This paragraph covers one T cell receptor beta chain sequence. Recruitment covered under 25 US areas and drew participants whose ages spanned about 18 to 90 years. Participants' own reports of clinical history determined their cohort assignment. These data are taken from a study of blood T cell repertoires in COVID-19. Study as a whole: Samples came from the United States, Italy and Spain, spanning acute and convalescent COVID-19. PBMCs, B-cell-depleted T cells, or T cells provided the cDNA or gDNA that made up the material.

The method was immunoSEQ multiplex PCR; TCRdb's version includes in-frame clones alone and lacks a portion of them. The sample includes about 160,000 clones, about 80% seen only once; the top ten take 3% to 3.5%. V shed 1 base and J shed 7 bases, with 8 bases lying between them. CDR3 size: 13 residues. Sequenced material: PBMCs or T cells enriched from blood (not recorded which). The chain employs TRBV12-3 or TRBV12-4 and TRBJ2-1; D unclear. The clonotype originates from a woman aged 55-69 years who had recovered from COVID-19. DNA of the CDR3: TGTGCCAGCAGTTTAGTGGAAGCGAATGAGCAGTTCTTC. Its protein product is CASSLVEANEQFF.